The clone carrying this TCR beta chain has a count of ten or more. Per the germline V gene, CDR1 is MNHEY and CDR2 is SVGAGI. The CDR3 has 15 amino acids. Unmatched junction bases numbered 8, after V lost 7 bases and J lost 4 bases. This sample stems from a study of blood T cell repertoires in COVID-19. Only in-frame clones appear in the TCRdb table, and some are missing; sequencing was by immunoSEQ multiplex PCR. This repertoire shows roughly 200,000 clones, roughly 86% found once; its top ten account for roughly 10%. V and J are TRBV6-5 and TRBJ1-5; 9 bases align to TRBD1. The clonotype comes from a woman aged 45 to 65 with COVID-19, enrolled during active disease. Sequencing used peripheral blood. The CDR3 DNA sequence: TGTGCCAGCAACCAGGGACAGGGACAGAATCAGCCCCAGCATTTT. Translated: CASNQGQGQNQPQHF.